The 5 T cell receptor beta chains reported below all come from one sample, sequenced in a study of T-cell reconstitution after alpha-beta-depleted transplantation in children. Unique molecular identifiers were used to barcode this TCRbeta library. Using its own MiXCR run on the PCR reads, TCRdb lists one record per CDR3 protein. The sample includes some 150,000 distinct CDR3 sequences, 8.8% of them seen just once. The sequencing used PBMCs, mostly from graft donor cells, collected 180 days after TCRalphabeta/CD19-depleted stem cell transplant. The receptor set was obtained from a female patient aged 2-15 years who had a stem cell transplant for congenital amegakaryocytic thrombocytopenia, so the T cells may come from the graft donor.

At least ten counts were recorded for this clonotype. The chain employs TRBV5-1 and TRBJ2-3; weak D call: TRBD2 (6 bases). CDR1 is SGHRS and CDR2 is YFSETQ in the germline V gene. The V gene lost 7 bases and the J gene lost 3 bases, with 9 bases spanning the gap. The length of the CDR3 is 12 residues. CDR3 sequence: CASRRETDTQYF. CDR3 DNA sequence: TGCGCCAGCCGTCGGGAGACAGATACGCAGTATTTT.

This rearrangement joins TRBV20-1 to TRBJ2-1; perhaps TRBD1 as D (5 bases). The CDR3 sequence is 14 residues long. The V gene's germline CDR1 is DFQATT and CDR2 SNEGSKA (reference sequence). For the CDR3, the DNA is TGCTCTTGGGGCCCCGCGCCCCTTTACAATGAGCAGTTCTTC. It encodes CSWGPAPLYNEQFF.

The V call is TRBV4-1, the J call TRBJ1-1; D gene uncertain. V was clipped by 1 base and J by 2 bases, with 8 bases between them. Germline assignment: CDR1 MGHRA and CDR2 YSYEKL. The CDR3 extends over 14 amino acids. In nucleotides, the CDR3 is TGCGCCAGCAGCCAAGTTTGGGGAAACACTGAAGCTTTCTTT. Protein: CASSQVWGNTEAFF.

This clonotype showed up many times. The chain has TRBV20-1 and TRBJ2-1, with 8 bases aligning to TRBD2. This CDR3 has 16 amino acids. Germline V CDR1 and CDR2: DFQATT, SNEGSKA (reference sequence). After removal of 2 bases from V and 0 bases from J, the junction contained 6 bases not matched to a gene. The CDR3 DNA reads TGCAGTGCTAGATATCTGAGCGGGAGCTCCTACAATGAGCAGTTCTTC. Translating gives CSARYLSGSSYNEQFF.

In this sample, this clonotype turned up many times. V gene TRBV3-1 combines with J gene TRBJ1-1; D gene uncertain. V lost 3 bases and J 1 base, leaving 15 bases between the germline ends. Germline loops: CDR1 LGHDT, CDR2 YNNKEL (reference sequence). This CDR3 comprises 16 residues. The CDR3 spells CASSHFSSGRNTEAFF. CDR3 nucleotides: TGTGCCAGCAGCCATTTCTCATCTGGCAGGAACACTGAAGCTTTCTTT.